This paragraph reports one T cell receptor (beta chain). Antigen specificity is unknown. The source of the sample is a study of beta chain features in type 1 diabetes. Expressed TCRB transcripts got sequenced, as all isolated RNA was reverse transcribed. TCRdb's table, derived via immunoSEQ multiplex PCR, lists solely in-frame clones and lacks some. The data contain around 250,000 clones, approximately 15% of them singletons. Notes on the study in general: Type 1 diabetes patients had TCRB CDR3s that were shorter (moderately but significantly so) in all four CD4+ subsets.

Deletions cut 5 bases from V and 2 bases from J, with 6 bases between. CDR1 and CDR2 (germline): LNHDA, SQIVND (reference sequence). CDR3 length equals 12 residues. The sample comprised naive CD4+ T cells from blood. The TCR sequence derives from a man aged 30 to 39 with type 1 diabetes. The chain joins TRBV19 to TRBJ1-2; D is unclear. As DNA, the CDR3 is TGTGCCAGTAGTTACACGAACTATGGCTACACCTTC. Residues: CASSYTNYGYTF.